Shown below are 7 T cell receptor beta chains from a single sample sequenced in a study of blood T cells in healthy people across ages. Combining a sample-barcoded 5' primer with a J-beta primer mix, a second PCR ran for roughly 7 to 11 cycles. From the 5' RACE reads, TCRdb called clonotypes with MiXCR, one entry per CDR3 protein. The table lists roughly 500,000 distinct CDR3 sequences, 27% of them singletons, with about a fifth in the top ten. Input material: blood. Receptors originate from a woman aged 70-85 years in good health.

A few counts support this clonotype. The chain uses TRBV30 and TRBJ1-2, with D unclear. The V gene lost 0 bases and the J gene lost 6 bases, with 14 bases spanning the gap. From germline, CDR1 is GTSNPN and CDR2 SVGIG (reference sequence). The length of the CDR3 is 14 residues. CDR3 sequence: CAWSVTRLGHGYTF. In DNA form, the CDR3 reads TGTGCCTGGAGTGTTACTCGACTCGGACATGGCTACACCTTC.

This clonotype was found many times. The chain uses TRBV7-2 and TRBJ2-4; 7 bases line up with TRBD1. V lost 1 base, J lost 5 bases, and 2 bases stayed unmatched. The CDR3 is 14 amino acids. The V gene's germline CDR1 is SGHTA and CDR2 FQGNSA. The CDR3, as DNA: TGTGCCAGCAGCTTAGTACAGGGGCAAAACATTCAGTACTTC. Its protein is CASSLVQGQNIQYF.

The chain joins TRBV4-3 to TRBJ1-2; perhaps TRBD1 as D (6 bases). The CDR3 totals 16 residues. Trimming cost V 0 bases and J 2 bases, with 13 bases left between them. Germline-derived CDR1 and CDR2 are LGHNA and YSLEER. CDR3 in amino acids: CASSQEVGGPNYGYTF. CDR3 DNA sequence: TGCGCCAGCAGCCAAGAAGTCGGGGGCCCCAACTATGGCTACACCTTC.

This clonotype was counted a few times. The V gene is TRBV6-1, the J gene TRBJ1-1, with 9 bases aligning to TRBD1. CDR3 length: 13 amino acids. Germline CDR1 is MNHNS and CDR2 is SASEGT. V dropped 7 bases and J dropped 10; count of bases not matched to a gene: 10. Here the CDR3 DNA reads TGTGCCAGCATTCAAGGGACAGGGCTGTCAGCTTTCTTT. Residues: CASIQGTGLSAFF.

In the case of this clonotype: The junction differs from germline at one of its ends, possibly a read error. The chain employs TRBV6-5 and TRBJ2-7, with TRBD2 matching 13 bases. Germline-derived CDR1 and CDR2 are MNHEY and SVGAGI. The CDR3 extends over 15 amino acids. DNA of the CDR3: TGTGCCAACAGTTTCTCACTAGCGGGGGGGCGCGAGCAGTACTTC. Its translation is CANSFSLAGGREQYF.

This chain links TRBV4-3 with TRBJ1-6, with TRBD1 as a possible D gene (5 bases). The CDR3 contains 14 residues. Germline CDR1 reads LGHNA; CDR2 reads YSLEER. The germline V and J ends were trimmed by 0 bases and 8 bases, with 8 bases remaining between them. In nucleotides, the CDR3 is TGCGCCAGCAGCCAAGACTTGGGGGATTCACCCCTCCACTTT. Translating gives CASSQDLGDSPLHF.

This clonotype showed up just a few times. J is TRBJ2-3 and V is TRBV20-1; 9 bases align to TRBD1. The germline CDR1 and CDR2 sequences are DFQATT and SNEGSKA (reference sequence). V shed 2 bases, J shed 4 bases, and the junction held 1 base outside the gene matches. This CDR3 is 13 amino acids long. CDR3 bases: TGCAGTGCTAGAAGACAGGGGGCAGATACGCAGTATTTT. Translation: CSARRQGADTQYF.